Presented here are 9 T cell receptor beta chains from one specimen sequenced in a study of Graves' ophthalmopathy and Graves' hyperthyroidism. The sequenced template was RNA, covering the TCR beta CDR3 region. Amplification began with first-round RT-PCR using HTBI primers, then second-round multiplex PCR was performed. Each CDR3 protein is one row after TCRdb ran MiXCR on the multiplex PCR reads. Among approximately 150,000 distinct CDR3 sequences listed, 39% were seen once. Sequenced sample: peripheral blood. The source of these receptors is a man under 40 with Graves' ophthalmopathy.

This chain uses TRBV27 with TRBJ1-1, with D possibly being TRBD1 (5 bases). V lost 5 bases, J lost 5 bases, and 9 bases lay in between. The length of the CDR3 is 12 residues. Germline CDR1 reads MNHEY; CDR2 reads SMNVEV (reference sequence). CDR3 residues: CASSGGGTEAFF. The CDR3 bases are TGTGCCAGCAGTGGTGGGGGTACTGAAGCTTTCTTT.

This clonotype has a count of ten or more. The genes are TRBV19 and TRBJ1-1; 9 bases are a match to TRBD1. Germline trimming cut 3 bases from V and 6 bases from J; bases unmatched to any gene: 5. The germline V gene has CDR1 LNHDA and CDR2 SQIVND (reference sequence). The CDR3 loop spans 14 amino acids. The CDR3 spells CASSIGTGTAEAFF. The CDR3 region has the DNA TGTGCCAGTAGTATCGGGACAGGGACGGCTGAAGCTTTCTTT.

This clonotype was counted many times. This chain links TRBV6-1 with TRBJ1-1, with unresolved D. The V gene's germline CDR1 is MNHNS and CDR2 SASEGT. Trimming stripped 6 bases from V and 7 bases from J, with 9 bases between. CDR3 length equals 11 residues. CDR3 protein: CASRDRDEAFF. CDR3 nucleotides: TGTGCCAGCAGGGATCGGGATGAAGCTTTCTTT.

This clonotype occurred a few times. This CDR3 reads CASSFGLAGEAEQYF. DNA for the CDR3: TGTGCCAGCAGCTTCGGACTAGCGGGAGAGGCCGAGCAGTACTTC. The chain employs TRBV6-2 or TRBV6-3 and TRBJ2-7; 13 nucleotides agree with TRBD2. This CDR3 has 15 residues. The junction had 8 bases not matched to a gene; V was cut back by 6 bases and J by 6 bases. The germline gives CDR1 MNHEY, CDR2 SVGEGT.

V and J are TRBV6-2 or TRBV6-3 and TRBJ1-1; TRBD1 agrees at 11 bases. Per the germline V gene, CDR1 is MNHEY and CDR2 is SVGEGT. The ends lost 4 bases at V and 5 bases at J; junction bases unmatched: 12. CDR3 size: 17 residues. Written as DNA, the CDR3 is TGTGCCAGCAGTTCCACAGGACAGGGGGCGCTTCGGACTGAAGCTTTCTTT. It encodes CASSSTGQGALRTEAFF.

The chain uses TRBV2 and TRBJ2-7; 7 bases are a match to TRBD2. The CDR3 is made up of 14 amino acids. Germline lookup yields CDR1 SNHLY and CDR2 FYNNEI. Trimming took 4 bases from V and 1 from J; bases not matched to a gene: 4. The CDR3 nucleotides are TGTGCCAGCAGTGGCGGGAGAGGGTCCTACGAGCAGTACTTC. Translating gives CASSGGRGSYEQYF.

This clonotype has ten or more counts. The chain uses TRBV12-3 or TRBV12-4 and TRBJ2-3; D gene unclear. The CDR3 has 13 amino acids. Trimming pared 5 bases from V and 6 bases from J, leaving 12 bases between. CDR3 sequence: CASSPNLRDTQYF. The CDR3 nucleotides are TGTGCCAGCAGTCCCAACCTACGGGATACGCAGTATTTT.

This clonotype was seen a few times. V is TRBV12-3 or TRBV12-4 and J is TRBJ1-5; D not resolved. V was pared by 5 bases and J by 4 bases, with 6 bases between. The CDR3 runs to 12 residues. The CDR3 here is CASSGPNQPQHF. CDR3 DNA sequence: TGTGCCAGCAGTGGACCGAATCAGCCCCAGCATTTT.

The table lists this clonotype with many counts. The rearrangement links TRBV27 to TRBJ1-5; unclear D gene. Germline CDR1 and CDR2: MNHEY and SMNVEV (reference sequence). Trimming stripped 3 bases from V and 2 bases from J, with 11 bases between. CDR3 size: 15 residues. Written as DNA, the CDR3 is TGTGCCAGCAGTTTCACGGGGTGGGGCAATCAGCCCCAGCATTTT. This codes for CASSFTGWGNQPQHF.